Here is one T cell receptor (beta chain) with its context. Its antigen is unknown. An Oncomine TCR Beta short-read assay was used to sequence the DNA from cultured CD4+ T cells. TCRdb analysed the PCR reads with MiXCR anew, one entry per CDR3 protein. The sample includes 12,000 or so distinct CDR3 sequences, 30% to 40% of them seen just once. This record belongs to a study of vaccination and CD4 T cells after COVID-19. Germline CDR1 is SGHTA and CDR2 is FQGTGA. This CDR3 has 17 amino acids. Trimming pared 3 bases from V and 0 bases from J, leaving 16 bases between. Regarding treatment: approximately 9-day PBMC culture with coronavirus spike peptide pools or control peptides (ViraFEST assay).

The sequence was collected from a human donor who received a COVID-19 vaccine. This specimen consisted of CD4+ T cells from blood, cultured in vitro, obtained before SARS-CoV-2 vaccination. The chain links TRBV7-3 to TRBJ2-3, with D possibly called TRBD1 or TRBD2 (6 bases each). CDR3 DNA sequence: TGTGCCAGCAGCTTGGGGGCGCGGGGTTCCAGCACAGATACGCAGTATTTT. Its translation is CASSLGARGSSTDTQYF.